The 27 T cell receptor beta chains listed next were all sequenced from one sample in a study of long-term antiretroviral therapy in people with HIV. Survey-level immunoSEQ v3.0 assays were run. Using immunoSEQ multiplex PCR, the repertoire was profiled, and TCRdb retains in-frame clones only, with some absent. The data contain under 20,000 clones, around 86% of them singletons. The sample here was unsorted PBMCs, taken 0.5 years after starting antiretroviral therapy. These receptors originate from a man aged 40-49 years with HIV.

As to this clone: Relative to the germline gene, one junction end is altered; a read error may explain this. This chain joins TRBV7-7 and TRBJ2-7, with 8 bases matching TRBD2. Germline V gene sequence: CDR1 SSHAT, CDR2 FNYEAQ (reference sequence). The CDR3 sequence is 13 residues long. The CDR3 loop is CASSPAGGREQYF. The DNA of the CDR3 is TGTGCTAGCAGCCCTGCGGGGGGCAGGGAGCAGTACTTC.

This sequence joins TRBV28 and TRBJ1-2; 7 bases match TRBD1. CDR3 length equals 16 residues. V gave up 6 bases and J gave up 4 bases; unmatched junction bases: 14. In germline, CDR1 is MDHEN, CDR2 SYDVKM. CDR3 DNA: TGTGCCAGCAGCCCTCCGACAGGGAGTCCTGTCTATGGCTACACCTTC. Translation: CASSPPTGSPVYGYTF.

The V and J genes are TRBV11-2 and TRBJ2-1; D is uncertain. The CDR3 totals 15 residues. V lost 1 base, J lost 6 bases, and 13 bases lay in between. CDR1 and CDR2 from the germline V gene are SGHAT and FQNNGV. The CDR3: CASSLVPANFNEQFF. CDR3 sequence (DNA): TGTGCCAGCAGCTTAGTACCGGCAAATTTCAATGAGCAGTTCTTC.

The J gene is TRBJ2-7, the V gene TRBV29-1, with a tentative D call TRBD2 (5 bases). The germline gives CDR1 SQVTM, CDR2 ANQGSEA. The CDR3 is made up of 13 amino acids. Trimming shortened V by 3 bases and J by 7 bases, and 16 bases separated the two germline ends. CDR3: CSVESSIRREQYF. CDR3 in DNA: TGCAGCGTTGAGTCGTCTATCAGGAGGGAGCAGTACTTC.

A few counts support this clone. The CDR3 protein is CASGTDPSGANVLTF. As DNA, the CDR3 is TGTGCCAGCGGGACCGACCCCTCTGGGGCCAACGTCCTGACTTTC. This chain uses TRBV6-6 with TRBJ2-6; either TRBD1 or TRBD2 may supply D (5 bases each). Trimming left V 8 bases short and J 0 bases short, with 11 bases between. This CDR3 spans 15 amino acids. Germline values: CDR1 MNHNY, CDR2 SVGAGI (reference sequence).

V is TRBV27 and J is TRBJ2-3; no clear D. This CDR3 has 15 residues. CDR1 MNHEY and CDR2 SMNVEV come from the germline V gene (reference sequence). Trimming removed 4 bases at V and 5 bases at J, with 16 bases between. The chain's CDR3 is CASSSYGLAQDTQYF. CDR3 in DNA: TGTGCCAGCAGTTCTTACGGGTTGGCGCAAGATACGCAGTATTTT.

The V gene is TRBV19, the J gene TRBJ2-7, with 7 nucleotides matching TRBD2. Per germline, CDR1 LNHDA and CDR2 SQIVND (reference sequence). The length of the CDR3 is 15 residues. V lost 6 bases, J lost 5 bases, and 13 bases stayed unmatched. Here the CDR3 DNA reads TGTGCCAGTAGCTATTCGGGGGGAAGGAGCCACGAGCAGTACTTC. Translating gives CASSYSGGRSHEQYF. Complete variable domain (other parts from reference TRBV19 and TRBJ2-7): DGGITQSPKYLFRKEGQNVTLSCEQNLNHDAMYWYRQDPGQGLRLIYYSQIVNDFQKGDIAEGYSVSREKKESFPLTVTSAQKNPTAFYLCASSYSGGRSHEQYFGPGTRLTVT.

This clone was observed once. This rearrangement joins TRBV19 to TRBJ2-3, with D perhaps being TRBD1 or TRBD2 (5 bases each). Trimming took off 5 bases at V and 0 bases at J, with 18 bases between the two ends. Germline V lookup: CDR1 LNHDA, CDR2 SQIVND (reference sequence). The CDR3 spans 17 residues. CDR3 nucleotides: TGTGCCAGTAGTCAACGGGGCCGGATGTCTAGCACAGATACGCAGTATTTT. Its translation: CASSQRGRMSSTDTQYF.

This chain joins TRBV19 and TRBJ1-5, with TRBD1 as a possible D gene (6 bases). Deletions cut 3 bases from V and 7 bases from J, with 19 bases between. CDR1 is LNHDA and CDR2 is SQIVND in the germline V gene (reference sequence). The CDR3 runs to 16 residues. DNA of the CDR3: TGTGCCAGTAGTATTAGTGCGGGGGGGCCTCTACAGCCCCAGCATTTT. This codes for CASSISAGGPLQPQHF.

This clone occurred a few times. The chain combines TRBV7-9 with TRBJ2-7, with 8 bases that match TRBD2. The CDR3 extends over 13 amino acids. With 2 bases clipped from V and 6 bases from J, the junction kept 3 bases outside the gene matches. The germline V gene encodes CDR1 SEHNR and CDR2 FQNEAQ (reference sequence). This chain's CDR3 is CASSLSGGSEQYF. For the CDR3, the DNA is TGTGCCAGCAGCTTATCGGGAGGGAGCGAGCAGTACTTC. Full variable domain (rest looked up from reference TRBV7-9 and TRBJ2-7): DTGVSQNPRHKITKRGQNVTFRCDPISEHNRLYWYRQTLGQGPEFLTYFQNEAQLEKSRLLSDRFSAERPKGSFSTLEIQRTEQGDSAMYLCASSLSGGSEQYFGPGTRLTVT.

This chain joins TRBV19 and TRBJ2-1; the match to TRBD2 covers 14 bases. V lost 8 bases to trimming and J lost 7 bases; unmatched junction nucleotides: 4. CDR1 and CDR2 from the germline V gene are LNHDA and SQIVND (reference sequence). There are 14 residues in the CDR3. In DNA form, the CDR3 reads TGTGCCAGTGGGGGACTAGCGGGGGTGAATGAGCAGTTCTTC. Translating it yields CASGGLAGVNEQFF.

This chain uses TRBV9 with TRBJ2-1; 9 nucleotides agree with TRBD2. Germline loops: CDR1 SGDLS, CDR2 YYNGEE. The CDR3 is 14 residues long. V lost 6 bases to trimming and J lost 7 bases; unmatched junction nucleotides: 8. The CDR3 nucleotides are TGTGCCAGCAACGGCGGGGGGGCCGAAAATGAGCAGTTCTTC. It codes for CASNGGGAENEQFF.

V is TRBV27 and J is TRBJ2-7, with 9 bases aligning to TRBD2. V lost 6 bases, J lost 0 bases, and 3 bases stayed unmatched. This CDR3 has 14 residues. The germline CDR1 and CDR2 sequences are MNHEY and SMNVEV (reference sequence). CDR3 region: CASRVAGDSYEQYF. The CDR3 bases are TGTGCCAGCAGAGTAGCGGGGGACTCCTACGAGCAGTACTTC.

The J gene is TRBJ2-1, the V gene TRBV11-2; D perhaps matches TRBD2 (6 bases). The CDR3 runs to 16 residues. Germline V gene lookup returns CDR1 SGHAT and CDR2 FQNNGV. The germline V and J ends were trimmed by 0 bases and 3 bases, with 12 bases remaining between them. The CDR3 DNA follows: TGTGCCAGCAGCTTAGAATTCGCGGGAAGCTACAATGAGCAGTTCTTC. Protein sequence: CASSLEFAGSYNEQFF.

The chain joins TRBV29-1 to TRBJ1-1; D perhaps matches TRBD1 (6 bases). The germline gives CDR1 SQVTM, CDR2 ANQGSEA. Trimming stripped 5 bases from V and 9 bases from J, with 10 bases between. The CDR3 loop spans 10 amino acids. CDR3 region: CSVPGQKAFF. The CDR3 region has the DNA TGCAGCGTTCCTGGACAGAAAGCTTTCTTT. The variable domain in full, completed from reference TRBV29-1 and TRBJ1-1, reads SAVISQKPSRDICQRGTSLTIQCQVDSQVTMMFWYRQQPGQSLTLIATANQGSEATYESGFVIDKFPISRPNLTFSTLTVSNMSPEDSSIYLCSVPGQKAFFGQGTRLTVV.

This clone was recorded once. J is TRBJ2-7 and V is TRBV6-6; TRBD2 matches at 7 bases. This CDR3 comprises 11 residues. V shed 6 bases, J shed 11 bases, and the junction held 7 bases outside the gene matches. CDR1 MNHNY and CDR2 SVGAGI come from the germline V gene (reference sequence). CDR3 loop: CASSRGGPEYF. In nucleotides, the CDR3 is TGTGCCAGCAGCCGCGGGGGTCCTGAGTACTTC.

The V gene is TRBV25-1, the J gene TRBJ2-5, with no clear D. Germline lookup yields CDR1 MGHDK and CDR2 SYGVNS. CDR3 length: 13 amino acids. The V end lost 5 bases, the J end lost 5 bases, and 12 bases lay between the germline ends. The chain's CDR3 is CASSNRPLETQYF. The CDR3, as DNA: TGTGCCAGCAGTAATCGGCCCCTGGAGACCCAGTACTTC.

CDR3 protein: CASSQVTGKLFF. DNA of the CDR3: TGCGCCAGCAGCCAAGTAACAGGGAAACTGTTTTTT. The gene calls are TRBV4-1 and TRBJ1-4, with D maybe TRBD1 (6 bases). Germline CDR1 reads MGHRA; CDR2 reads YSYEKL. This CDR3 comprises 12 residues. The V end was cut by 1 base, the J end by 11 bases, with 8 bases between.

The chain joins TRBV27 to TRBJ1-1; D gene ambiguous. Trimming took 3 bases from V and 1 from J, leaving 6 bases between them. The CDR3 is 13 residues long. Germline V gene lookup returns CDR1 MNHEY and CDR2 SMNVEV (reference sequence). The CDR3 DNA is TGTGCCAGCAGTTTGGCGGGGAACACTGAAGCTTTCTTT. The encoded protein is CASSLAGNTEAFF.

This chain joins TRBV27 and TRBJ2-3; TRBD2 aligns across 9 bases. This CDR3 has 16 residues. CDR1 is MNHEY and CDR2 is SMNVEV in the germline V gene (reference sequence). V was pared by 6 bases and J by 4 bases, with 11 bases of the junction left unmatched. The CDR3 spells CASRATGLAFSDTQYF. The CDR3 region has the DNA TGTGCCAGCAGGGCGACGGGACTAGCTTTCTCAGATACGCAGTATTTT.

J is TRBJ2-7 and V is TRBV9, with D possibly being TRBD2 (5 bases). CDR3 length equals 14 residues. The germline V and J ends were trimmed by 4 bases and 4 bases, with 15 bases remaining between them. The germline CDR1 and CDR2 sequences are SGDLS and YYNGEE. CDR3 nucleotides: TGTGCCAGCAGCAGCGGCGGGCCGGGGTACGAGCAGTACTTC. It codes for CASSSGGPGYEQYF.

The V and J genes are TRBV9 and TRBJ2-5; a weak D match, TRBD2 (5 bases). V was pared by 4 bases and J by 5 bases, with 18 bases between. This CDR3 contains 15 residues. Germline lookup yields CDR1 SGDLS and CDR2 YYNGEE. The CDR3 DNA is TGTGCCAGCAGCCCCCGAGCGGCTACCGTGGAGACCCAGTACTTC. Translating gives CASSPRAATVETQYF.

The CDR3 sequence: CASSRGDTEAFF. The CDR3 bases are TGTGCCAGCAGCCGCGGCGACACTGAAGCTTTCTTT. V gene TRBV7-9 combines with J gene TRBJ1-1; D call uncertain. CDR3 length: 12 residues. Trimming removed 5 bases at V and 3 bases at J, with 7 bases between. Germline values: CDR1 SEHNR, CDR2 FQNEAQ (reference sequence).

The rearrangement uses TRBV5-1 and TRBJ1-2; 7 bases match TRBD1. Germline CDR1 and CDR2: SGHRS and YFSETQ. This CDR3 region has 14 residues. V shed 4 bases, J shed 8 bases, and the junction held 11 bases outside the gene matches. CDR3 in amino acids: CASSPPDRMGGYTF. The CDR3 DNA follows: TGCGCCAGCAGCCCGCCGGACAGGATGGGCGGCTACACCTTC.

The CDR3 DNA reads TGTGCCAGCAGCTTAGCCGGCCCAATGAGTGAGCAGTTCTTC. Translated: CASSLAGPMSEQFF. This chain joins TRBV7-2 and TRBJ2-1; D gene uncertain. Trimming took 0 bases from V and 9 from J, leaving 12 bases between them. Germline lookup yields CDR1 SGHTA and CDR2 FQGNSA. The CDR3 runs to 14 residues. The entire variable domain, with the rest obtained from reference TRBV7-2 and TRBJ2-1, is as follows: GAGVSQSPSNKVTEKGKDVELRCDPISGHTALYWYRQSLGQGLEFLIYFQGNSAPDKSGLPSDRFSAERTGGSVSTLTIQRTQQEDSAVYLCASSLAGPMSEQFFGPGTRLTVL.

The CDR3 loop is CASSSLETQYF. DNA for the CDR3: TGCGCCAGCAGCTCGCTAGAAACCCAGTACTTC. The chain couples TRBV5-1 to TRBJ2-5; D not resolved. Germline CDR1 SGHRS, CDR2 YFSETQ. V lost 3 bases, J lost 8 bases, and 8 bases lay in between. The CDR3 is made up of 11 amino acids.

The V and J genes are TRBV13 and TRBJ2-1, with D possibly TRBD1 on 6 matching bases. The CDR3 runs to 14 residues. In germline, CDR1 is PRHDT, CDR2 FYEKMQ (reference sequence). Trimming removed 5 bases from V and 6 bases from J, with 14 bases in between. CDR3: CASSNAPDSNEQFF. The DNA of the CDR3 is TGTGCCAGCAGCAACGCCCCGGACAGCAATGAGCAGTTCTTC.